The rows below give T cell receptor beta chains drawn from one sample of a study of blood T cell repertoires in COVID-19. Some clones are missing from TCRdb's copy, which holds only in-frame ones; the method was immunoSEQ multiplex PCR. The data show tens of thousands of clones, less than 90% seen once. Sequenced input: peripheral blood. Receptor source: a woman of 80 years or more with acute or convalescent COVID-19. The CDR3 runs from the conserved cysteine through the conserved F or W. Each record gives: D gene, J gene, clone size, V gene, CDR3 protein, CDR3 DNA. D genes are given only for firm matches. Part of the rows lack a size; the others show once, few, many or a class for expanded clones.

>TRBD2|TRBJ2-1|.|TRBV6-5
CASSTTSGGPRQFF
TGTGCCAGCAGTACTACTAGCGGGGGGCCAAGGCAGTTCTTC
>TRBD1|TRBJ1-6|.|TRBV7-2
CASSARTGGNSPLHF
TGTGCCAGCAGCGCCCGGACAGGGGGGAATTCACCCCTCCACTTT
>TRBD1|TRBJ1-3|.|TRBV19
CASSISGQGPGNTIYF
TGTGCCAGTAGTATATCCGGACAGGGACCTGGAAACACCATATATTTT
>.|TRBJ2-2|.|TRBV29-1
CSVVSGTGELFF
TGCAGCGTTGTTAGTGGCACCGGGGAGCTGTTTTTT
>TRBD1|TRBJ2-1|.|TRBV9
CASSPGTGLLQFF
TGTGCCAGCAGCCCGGGGACAGGTCTGTTGCAGTTCTTC
>.|TRBJ1-6|.|TRBV27
CASSPGGNSPLHF
TGTGCCAGCAGTCCCGGAGGTAATTCACCCCTCCACTTT
>.|TRBJ1-2|.|TRBV14
CASSQFRAPNYGYTF
TGTGCCAGCAGCCAATTTCGTGCGCCGAACTATGGCTACACCTTC
>TRBD1|TRBJ1-5|.|TRBV5-5
CASSHYQGDNQPQHF
TGTGCCAGCAGCCACTACCAGGGGGACAATCAGCCCCAGCATTTT
>TRBD1|TRBJ1-2|.|TRBV30
CAWSLRRDSNYGYTF
TGTGCCTGGAGTCTCCGGAGGGACAGCAACTATGGCTACACCTTC
>.|TRBJ1-4|.|TRBV5-4
CASSITGTTNEKLFF
TGTGCCAGCAGCATCACAGGAACAACTAATGAAAAACTGTTTTTT
>TRBD1|TRBJ1-2|.|TRBV2
CASSVEGQGAGGYTF
TGTGCCAGCAGTGTAGAGGGACAGGGGGCCGGGGGCTACACCTTC
>.|TRBJ2-1|.|TRBV5-5
CASSLVAFNEQFF
TGTGCCAGCAGCTTGGTAGCTTTCAATGAGCAGTTCTTC
>TRBD2|TRBJ2-5|.|TRBV7-8
CASSWYGGTVGETQYF
TGTGCCAGCAGCTGGTACGGGGGGACCGTGGGGGAGACCCAGTACTTC
>TRBD2|TRBJ2-1|.|TRBV20-1
CSASFGQRGYNEQFF
TGCAGTGCTAGTTTCGGCCAGCGGGGGTACAATGAGCAGTTCTTC
>.|TRBJ1-6|.|TRBV19
CASSIRGNSYNSPLHF
TGTGCCAGTAGTATTCGGGGGAACTCCTATAATTCACCCCTCCACTTT
>TRBD1|TRBJ2-7|once|TRBV18
CASSPATGGAIVEQYF
TGTGCCAGCTCACCCGCGACAGGGGGCGCGATTGTGGAGCAGTACTTC
>TRBD1|TRBJ1-1|.|TRBV2
CASSGDRDEAFF
TGTGCCAGCTCAGGGGACAGAGATGAAGCTTTCTTT
>TRBD1|TRBJ1-2|few|TRBV25-1
CASSADRGPYGYTF
TGTGCCAGCAGTGCGGACAGGGGGCCCTATGGCTACACCTTC
>.|TRBJ2-7|.|TRBV25-1
CASGRDSYEQYF
TGTGCCAGCGGCAGGGACTCCTACGAGCAGTACTTC
>.|TRBJ2-7|once|TRBV2
CASSEAYYEQYF
TGTGCCAGCAGTGAAGCATATTACGAGCAGTACTTC
>TRBD1|TRBJ1-2|.|TRBV15
CATSRDSGQGTGAGGYTF
TGTGCCACCAGCAGAGATTCGGGACAGGGCACGGGGGCGGGTGGCTACACCTTC
>TRBD1|TRBJ1-2|.|TRBV27
CASSLTGGYGYTF
TGTGCCAGCAGTTTGACAGGGGGTTATGGCTACACCTTC
>.|TRBJ1-2|.|TRBV5-5
CASSPDTNYGYTF
TGTGCCAGCAGCCCCGACACGAACTATGGCTACACCTTC
>TRBD1|TRBJ1-5|.|TRBV7-8
CASSLGDRGVRSNQPQHF
TGTGCCAGCAGCTTAGGGGACAGGGGGGTTCGTAGCAATCAGCCCCAGCATTTT
>TRBD1|TRBJ1-1|.|TRBV15
CATSRDLRGRQGGGEAFF
TGTGCCACCAGCAGAGATCTAAGGGGGCGACAGGGCGGCGGTGAAGCTTTCTTT
>TRBD1|TRBJ1-5|.|TRBV6-5
CASRGTGANQPQHF
TGTGCCAGCAGAGGGACAGGCGCCAATCAGCCCCAGCATTTT
>.|TRBJ1-2|.|TRBV5-1
CASSLAEDSPSGYTF
TGCGCCAGCAGCTTGGCGGAGGACTCCCCATCTGGCTACACCTTC
>TRBD1|TRBJ1-1|.|TRBV7-9
CASRGTGTTEAFF
TGTGCCAGCAGAGGGACAGGGACCACTGAAGCTTTCTTT
>TRBD2|TRBJ2-3|.|TRBV5-1
CASSGGLAAASTDTQYF
TGCGCCAGCAGCGGGGGACTAGCGGCAGCTAGCACAGATACGCAGTATTTT
>TRBD1|TRBJ1-2|.|TRBV12-3/TRBV12-4
CASRTGDSGGYTF
TGTGCCAGCAGAACAGGGGATTCGGGTGGCTACACCTTC
>TRBD1|TRBJ2-2|.|TRBV5-4
CASSLPAGTGFSGELFF
TGTGCCAGCAGCCTCCCCGCCGGGACAGGGTTCTCCGGGGAGCTGTTTTTT
>.|TRBJ2-5|.|TRBV5-1
CASSLGQGQETQYF
TGCGCCAGCAGCTTGGGCCAGGGCCAAGAGACCCAGTACTTC
>TRBD1|TRBJ1-1|.|TRBV5-4
CASSLTGTGGTEAFF
TGTGCCAGCAGCTTAACCGGGACAGGGGGCACTGAAGCTTTCTTT
>TRBD1|TRBJ2-5|.|TRBV24-1
CATSPGRGQGETQYF
TGTGCCACCTCCCCGGGCAGGGGGCAGGGAGAGACCCAGTACTTC
>.|TRBJ1-6|.|TRBV6-1
CASSGLQGGPYNSPLHF
TGTGCCAGCAGTGGGCTCCAGGGAGGTCCCTATAATTCACCCCTCCACTTT
>.|TRBJ2-2|.|TRBV6-5
CASSNEGTGELFF
TGTGCCAGCAGTAACGAGGGCACCGGGGAGCTGTTTTTT
>TRBD1|TRBJ1-5|.|TRBV4-1
CASSRDSGNQPQHF
TGCGCCAGCAGCCGGGACAGTGGCAATCAGCCCCAGCATTTT
>TRBD1|TRBJ2-1|.|TRBV4-1
CASSQVWQGAGDNEQFF
TGCGCCAGCAGCCAAGTTTGGCAGGGGGCTGGTGACAATGAGCAGTTCTTC
>.|TRBJ1-1|few|TRBV7-9
CASSFYSLGNTEAFF
TGTGCCAGCAGCTTTTACAGCCTGGGGAACACTGAAGCTTTCTTT
>.|TRBJ2-1|.|TRBV18
CASSPPSGRNEQFF
TGTGCCAGCTCACCACCGTCCGGGAGAAATGAGCAGTTCTTC
>.|TRBJ1-2|.|TRBV19
CASSTPTSGGHYGYTF
TGTGCCAGTAGTACACCGACTTCGGGGGGCCACTATGGCTACACCTTC
>TRBD1|TRBJ1-1|.|TRBV24-1
CATSDLGGDRDDTEAFF
TGTGCCACCAGTGATTTAGGAGGAGACAGGGATGACACTGAAGCTTTCTTT
>.|TRBJ2-2|once|TRBV5-6
CASSSPRGGSNTGELFF
TGTGCCAGCAGCTCACCTAGAGGGGGATCGAACACCGGGGAGCTGTTTTTT
>TRBD2|TRBJ2-7|few|TRBV5-4
CASSLGASGGSYEQYF
TGTGCCAGCAGCTTGGGAGCTAGCGGGGGTTCCTACGAGCAGTACTTC
>.|TRBJ1-4|few|TRBV5-4
CASSSGTFNEKLFF
TGTGCCAGCAGCAGCGGGACATTTAATGAAAAACTGTTTTTT
>.|TRBJ2-7|many|TRBV6-6
CASSYGGGGEQYF
TGTGCCAGCAGTTACGGAGGGGGCGGCGAGCAGTATTTC
>TRBD1|TRBJ1-4|.|TRBV5-1
CASSPAGTGNEKLFF
TGCGCCAGCAGTCCGGCCGGGACAGGGAATGAAAAACTGTTTTTT
>.|TRBJ2-3|few|TRBV5-8
CASSLTEILTDTQYF
TGTGCCAGCAGCCTAACAGAGATCCTAACAGATACGCAGTATTTT
>.|TRBJ2-7|once|TRBV15
CATSRGQSAYEQYF
TGTGCCACCAGCAGAGGACAGAGCGCCTACGAGCAGTACTTC
>.|TRBJ1-2|.|TRBV6-5
CATFGSPGGYTF
.
>TRBD1|TRBJ2-2|.|TRBV7-9
CASRTGTGPTGELFF
TGTGCCAGCAGGACCGGGACAGGGCCCACCGGGGAGCTGTTTTTT
>.|TRBJ1-2|.|TRBV27
CASSLLQGGGYGYTF
TGTGCCAGCAGTTTATTACAGGGTGGTGGGTATGGCTACACCTTC
>.|TRBJ2-7|once|TRBV4-2
CASSRDSNPYEQYF
TGTGCCAGCAGCCGGGACTCTAACCCGTACGAGCAGTACTTC
>TRBD1|TRBJ1-2|once|TRBV6-6
CASRPDRAYGYTF
TGTGCCAGCAGACCGGACAGGGCGTATGGCTACACCTTC
>.|TRBJ2-1|.|TRBV2
CASSLTDYNEQFF
TGTGCCAGCAGTCTGACAGACTACAATGAGCAGTTCTTC
>.|TRBJ2-7|.|TRBV6-5
CASGLGGEYEQYF
TGTGCCAGTGGGCTAGGGGGGGAGTACGAGCAGTACTTC
>.|TRBJ1-5|few|TRBV6-5
CASSPIVQGQPQHF
TGTGCCAGCAGCCCCATCGTACAGGGCCAGCCCCAGCATTTT